The present T cell receptor (beta chain) was sequenced within a study of shared clonotypes between healthy human individuals. Study observations and caveats: A small donor pool kept down the genetic and exposure-history diversity that was represented. Among the subsets, naive ones generally showed larger estimated richness than memory ones.

A note on this clone: Its specificity is not known.

TCRdb's copy holds only in-frame clones and misses some; the assay was immunoSEQ multiplex PCR. The profile shows 650,000 to 700,000 clones, about 90% of them singletons. Per the germline V gene, CDR1 is MNHEY and CDR2 is SMNVEV (reference sequence). The CDR3 spans 14 residues. V was clipped by 4 bases and J by 0 bases, with 9 bases between them. J is TRBJ1-1 and V is TRBV27; the D gene is possibly TRBD1 (6 bases). The sequencing input was memory CD8+ T cells from PBMCs. Subset indicated: CD45RO+ cells pooled with CCR7-negative TemRA cells. This sequence was found in a man younger than 35 in good health. Some clones in this sample may be carry-over from other donors' samples. The CDR3 nucleotides are TGTGCCAGCAGTTCGGGGGCTTTGAACACTGAAGCTTTCTTT. As protein: CASSSGALNTEAFF.